This TCR beta chain is from a study of cytomegalovirus exposure and HLA in healthy donors. This CDR3 contains 11 residues. Germline V gene sequence: CDR1 SEHNR, CDR2 FQNEAQ (reference sequence). V was clipped by 1 base and J by 8 bases, with 5 bases between them. Amplification used 60 Vbeta primers and 13 Jbeta primers. Sequenced by immunoSEQ multiplex PCR; TCRdb stores in-frame clones only, minus some. The profile shows roughly 93,000 clones, under 85% of them singletons. The gene calls are TRBV7-9 and TRBJ1-1, with D maybe TRBD1 (5 bases). Sequenced sample: PBMCs. This sequence was found in a man younger than 35 in good health and CMV-seropositive. CDR3 sequence: CASSLGTEAFF. The CDR3 region has the DNA TGTGCCAGCAGCTTAGGGACAGAAGCTTTCTTT.